Below, 29 T cell receptor beta chains from the same sample are listed, as sequenced in a study of blood T cell repertoires in COVID-19. Assay used: immunoSEQ multiplex PCR; TCRdb lists only in-frame clones, some missing. Of 190,000 or so clones listed, about 85% are singletons. The sequencing input was peripheral blood. Receptors originate from a woman over 75 with acute or convalescent COVID-19.

The genes are TRBV10-3 and TRBJ1-1; D ambiguous. CDR1 and CDR2 (germline): ENHRY, SYGVKD. V was cut by 3 bases and J by 0 bases, with 8 bases left in between. The length of the CDR3 is 14 residues. Here the CDR3 reads CAISDRGLNTEAFF. The DNA for the CDR3 is TGTGCCATCAGTGATAGAGGGTTGAACACTGAAGCTTTCTTT.

The CDR3 coding sequence is TGTGCCAGCAGTTACAGGGGTGGCTATGGCTACACCTTC. Its translation: CASSYRGGYGYTF. V and J are TRBV12-3 or TRBV12-4 and TRBJ1-2; TRBD1 matches 7 bases. The trim removed 4 bases at V and 4 bases at J, leaving 3 bases unmatched. The CDR3 loop spans 13 amino acids.

This chain uses TRBV10-1 with TRBJ1-1, with 7 bases lining up with TRBD1. Looked up from germline, CDR1 is WNHNN and CDR2 is SYGVQD (reference sequence). The CDR3 is 13 residues long. With V trimmed by 5 bases and J by 5 bases, 5 bases remained unmatched. The CDR3 sequence is CASSPSGGTEAFF. CDR3 sequence (DNA): TGCGCCAGCAGTCCGTCAGGGGGAACTGAAGCTTTCTTT.

As concerns this clone: Since a much larger clone is just one base distant, this may be a read error. J is TRBJ2-2 and V is TRBV7-9; 10 bases line up with TRBD1. J was trimmed by 4 bases and V by 3 bases; bases with no gene match: 2. Germline V gene data show CDR1 as SEHNR and CDR2 as FQNEAQ (reference sequence). The CDR3 loop spans 15 amino acids. CDR3: CASSLRTGGTGELFF. The DNA for the CDR3 is TGTGCCAGCAGCTTGCGGACAGGGGGCACCGGGGAGCTGTTTTTT.

V and J are TRBV27 and TRBJ1-5, with a tentative D call TRBD1 (6 bases). The CDR3 has 14 residues. The germline gives CDR1 MNHEY, CDR2 SMNVEV (reference sequence). V was pared by 2 bases and J by 6 bases, with 11 bases between. The CDR3 is CASSLGGARQPQHF. CDR3 nucleotides: TGTGCCAGCAGTTTAGGGGGGGCTCGTCAGCCCCAGCATTTT.

The V gene is TRBV29-1, the J gene TRBJ2-4; D unresolved. The germline gives CDR1 SQVTM, CDR2 ANQGSEA. The CDR3 has 13 residues. V was shortened by 2 bases and J by 0 bases, with 5 bases between the two germline ends. CDR3 nucleotide sequence: TGCAGCGTTGAATCGAGAGCCAAAAACATTCAGTACTTC. Its protein product is CSVESRAKNIQYF. Complete variable domain (other parts from reference TRBV29-1 and TRBJ2-4): SAVISQKPSRDICQRGTSLTIQCQVDSQVTMMFWYRQQPGQSLTLIATANQGSEATYESGFVIDKFPISRPNLTFSTLTVSNMSPEDSSIYLCSVESRAKNIQYFGAGTRLSVL.

This clone was seen only a few times. The rearrangement joins TRBV10-1 to TRBJ2-2; weak D call: TRBD1 (5 bases). The V gene lost 6 bases and the J gene lost 5 bases, with 10 bases spanning the gap. The CDR3 extends over 13 amino acids. CDR1 is WNHNN and CDR2 is SYGVQD in the germline V gene (reference sequence). The CDR3 loop reads CASRTDRTGELFF. In nucleotides, the CDR3 is TGCGCCAGCAGGACAGATAGAACCGGGGAGCTGTTTTTT.

The chain employs TRBV4-3 and TRBJ2-2; TRBD2 matches at 13 bases. CDR1 is LGHNA, CDR2 YSLEER, per germline. The J segment lost 4 bases and the V segment lost 4 bases, leaving 9 bases of the junction unmatched. The CDR3 contains 18 residues. The CDR3 is CASSRQLAGGPPTGELFF. The CDR3 DNA follows: TGCGCCAGCAGCCGACAACTAGCGGGGGGGCCTCCCACCGGGGAGCTGTTTTTT.

As concerns this clone: One end of the junction does not line up with germline, which may come from a read error. The V gene is TRBV2, the J gene TRBJ2-7, with 11 bases that match TRBD1. From germline, CDR1 is SNHLY and CDR2 FYNNEI. The CDR3 length is 11 residues. In DNA form, the CDR3 reads TGTGCCAGCAGTGAGAGGGACAGGGGGAACTTC. Translation: CASSERDRGNF.

This clone showed up just a few times. The CDR3 sequence: CASSSYRGGDNSPLHF. CDR3 bases: TGTGCCAGCAGCTCCTACAGGGGGGGGGATAATTCACCCCTCCACTTT. The chain uses TRBV5-5 and TRBJ1-6; 8 bases align to TRBD1. V lost 3 bases to trimming and J lost 5 bases; unmatched junction nucleotides: 7. The germline gives CDR1 SGHKS, CDR2 YYEKEE (reference sequence). The length of the CDR3 is 16 residues.

V is TRBV19 and J is TRBJ2-2; 7 nucleotides agree with TRBD2. CDR1 is LNHDA, CDR2 SQIVND, per germline (reference sequence). V gave up 8 bases and J gave up 1 base; unmatched junction bases: 4. The length of the CDR3 is 14 residues. The CDR3 loop is CASLAAENTGELFF. The CDR3 region has the DNA TGTGCCAGTCTAGCGGCCGAGAACACCGGGGAGCTGTTTTTT.

CDR3 sequence (DNA): TGTGCCAGCAGCCTTTCCGGAGAGGGATTGGCTGTGCAGTACTTC. Its protein is CASSLSGEGLAVQYF. The chain employs TRBV11-2 and TRBJ2-7, with D possibly matching TRBD2 (5 bases). CDR3 length: 15 residues. V shed 5 bases and J shed 9 bases, with 23 bases lying between them. Germline V gene data show CDR1 as SGHAT and CDR2 as FQNNGV.

V usage is TRBV7-2 and J usage is TRBJ1-1, with D maybe TRBD1 (5 bases). In germline, CDR1 is SGHTA, CDR2 FQGNSA. V was cut by 6 bases and J by 1 base, with 12 bases left in between. This CDR3 is built from 14 residues. This CDR3 reads CASRPRQGNTEAFF. CDR3 nucleotide sequence: TGTGCCAGCAGACCACGGCAGGGGAACACTGAAGCTTTCTTT.

The chain links TRBV11-2 to TRBJ2-2, with D uncertain. The CDR3 consists of 15 residues. The V gene lost 1 base and the J gene lost 0 bases, with 6 bases spanning the gap. Per the germline V gene, CDR1 is SGHAT and CDR2 is FQNNGV. CDR3 nucleotides: TGTGCCAGCAGCTTAGGACGGGCGAACACCGGGGAGCTGTTTTTT. This encodes CASSLGRANTGELFF. Full variable domain (missing parts from reference TRBV11-2 and TRBJ2-2): EAGVAQSPRYKIIEKRQSVAFWCNPISGHATLYWYQQILGQGPKLLIQFQNNGVVDDSQLPKDRFSAERLKGVDSTLKIQPAKLEDSAVYLCASSLGRANTGELFFGEGSRLTVL.

The chain couples TRBV2 to TRBJ2-2, with 12 bases lining up with TRBD2. The CDR3 consists of 15 residues. V lost 6 bases and J lost 5; bases outside the gene matches: 4. Looked up from germline, CDR1 is SNHLY and CDR2 is FYNNEI. CDR3 sequence reads: CASRGLAGFTGELFF. CDR3 DNA sequence: TGTGCCAGCAGGGGACTAGCGGGTTTTACCGGGGAGCTGTTTTTT.

The chain links TRBV4-1 to TRBJ1-1, with a weak D call TRBD1 (5 bases). The CDR3 loop spans 14 amino acids. Germline CDR1 reads MGHRA; CDR2 reads YSYEKL. Trimming took off 4 bases at V and 2 bases at J, with 11 bases between the two ends. CDR3 in amino acids: CASSPRGGNTEAFF. The CDR3 DNA reads TGCGCCAGCAGCCCCCGGGGGGGAAACACTGAAGCTTTCTTT.

The chain combines TRBV5-5 with TRBJ2-3, with 10 bases lining up with TRBD2. CDR3 size: 18 residues. Germline V gives CDR1 SGHKS, CDR2 YYEKEE (reference sequence). Unmatched junction bases numbered 10, after V lost 3 bases and J lost 0 bases. The CDR3 nucleotides are TGTGCCAGCAGCTCGCTAGCGGGAGTTGGGCCTAGCACAGATACGCAGTATTTT. Translated, it gives CASSSLAGVGPSTDTQYF.

DNA of the CDR3: TGTGCCAGCAAGAGCTCCTATAATTCACCCCTCCACTTT. Residues: CASKSSYNSPLHF. The chain couples TRBV2 to TRBJ1-6; no firm D call. Germline-derived CDR1 and CDR2 are SNHLY and FYNNEI. Trimming took off 7 bases at V and 0 bases at J, with 4 bases between the two ends. The CDR3 consists of 13 residues.

The V call is TRBV5-1, the J call TRBJ1-1; the match to TRBD1 covers 7 bases. After removal of 0 bases from V and 6 bases from J, the junction contained 5 bases not matched to a gene. Germline values: CDR1 SGHRS, CDR2 YFSETQ. This CDR3 is built from 14 residues. The CDR3 DNA follows: TGCGCCAGCAGCTTGGAGGGACAGAGAGCTGAAGCTTTCTTT. This sequence encodes CASSLEGQRAEAFF.

The J gene is TRBJ1-1, the V gene TRBV6-5; D not certain. This CDR3 region has 13 residues. Trimming cost V 8 bases and J 4 bases, with 14 bases left between them. Germline V gene data show CDR1 as MNHEY and CDR2 as SVGAGI. The CDR3 sequence is CASSPGLGTEAFF. The CDR3 bases are TGTGCCAGCTCCCCCGGTCTAGGCACTGAAGCTTTCTTT.

This chain joins TRBV7-9 and TRBJ1-3; tentative D call: TRBD1 (5 bases). With 1 base removed from V and 8 bases from J, the gap between germline ends came to 15 bases. The germline gives CDR1 SEHNR, CDR2 FQNEAQ (reference sequence). The CDR3 spans 15 residues. The CDR3 DNA reads TGTGCCAGCAGCTTAGGTGACAGCCGGGGGGACACCATATATTTT. Encoded protein: CASSLGDSRGDTIYF.

The rearrangement uses TRBV9 and TRBJ1-2; weak D call: TRBD1 (5 bases). Germline loops: CDR1 SGDLS, CDR2 YYNGEE. CDR3 length equals 15 residues. With 0 bases removed from V and 8 bases from J, the gap between germline ends came to 17 bases. CDR3 residues: CASSVAPGGEKGYTF. The CDR3, as DNA: TGTGCCAGCAGCGTAGCACCGGGGGGTGAAAAAGGCTACACCTTC.

The CDR3 reads CASSQDHGDEAEAFF. The CDR3 DNA follows: TGCGCCAGCAGCCAAGATCACGGGGATGAGGCTGAAGCTTTCTTT. J is TRBJ1-1 and V is TRBV4-3; D not certain. The CDR3 loop spans 15 amino acids. Germline values: CDR1 LGHNA, CDR2 YSLEER. V was cut by 0 bases and J by 6 bases, with 14 bases left in between.

A few counts support this clone. The J gene is TRBJ2-7, the V gene TRBV27, with 9 positions matching TRBD1. From germline, CDR1 is MNHEY and CDR2 SMNVEV (reference sequence). With 2 bases clipped from V and 9 bases from J, the junction kept 2 bases outside the gene matches. The CDR3 totals 12 residues. CDR3 bases: TGTGCCAGCAGTTTAACAGGGGGCGGGCAGTACTTC. Translating it yields CASSLTGGGQYF.

The V and J genes are TRBV9 and TRBJ2-1, with D uncertain. This CDR3 is built from 15 residues. Trimming removed 4 bases from V and 4 bases from J, with 15 bases in between. Germline V gives CDR1 SGDLS, CDR2 YYNGEE. The CDR3 sequence is CASSFRLETYNEQFF. CDR3 sequence (DNA): TGTGCCAGCAGCTTCCGTTTGGAGACTTACAATGAGCAGTTCTTC.

The V call is TRBV6-1, the J call TRBJ2-2, with 9 bases lining up with TRBD1. CDR1 is MNHNS, CDR2 SASEGT, per germline. V was clipped by 4 bases and J by 3 bases; unmatched bases: 9. There are 17 residues in the CDR3. The CDR3 bases are TGTGCCAGCAGTGCCACAACAGGGGGCGTGGACACCGGGGAGCTGTTTTTT. Translated: CASSATTGGVDTGELFF.

The chain joins TRBV29-1 to TRBJ1-1; possible D gene TRBD1, 5 bases. Germline CDR1 and CDR2: SQVTM and ANQGSEA. V was pared by 0 bases and J by 5 bases, with 10 bases between. The CDR3 is 13 amino acids. CDR3 DNA: TGCAGCGTTGAAGATTGGGGGGGGACTGAAGCTTTCTTT. Residues: CSVEDWGGTEAFF. Filled out from reference TRBV29-1 and TRBJ1-1, the complete variable domain reads SAVISQKPSRDICQRGTSLTIQCQVDSQVTMMFWYRQQPGQSLTLIATANQGSEATYESGFVIDKFPISRPNLTFSTLTVSNMSPEDSSIYLCSVEDWGGTEAFFGQGTRLTVV.

This clone has just a few counts. This sequence joins TRBV3-1 (or the pseudogene TRBV3-2) and TRBJ1-1; TRBD1 aligns across 7 bases. CDR3 size: 12 residues. Germline assignment: CDR1 LGHDT and CDR2 YNNKEL (reference sequence). V lost 6 bases, J lost 5 bases, and 3 bases stayed unmatched. Here the CDR3 reads CASSPQGTEAFF. The CDR3, as DNA: TGTGCCAGCAGTCCACAGGGGACTGAAGCTTTCTTT.

This chain connects TRBV29-1 to TRBJ2-5; D might be TRBD2 (6 bases). CDR3 length equals 13 residues. The germline V and J ends were trimmed by 7 bases and 2 bases, with 14 bases remaining between them. CDR1 is SQVTM, CDR2 ANQGSEA, per germline. The CDR3 region has the DNA TGCAGCGGAGCAGCAGGGAGGCAAGAGACCCAGTACTTC. Its translation is CSGAAGRQETQYF.